This TCR beta chain was captured in a study of quantifying T cell responses using KT2 cells. Study summary: TCR alpha and beta constant-region primers primed reverse transcription of RNA. Estimated efficiency of the T4 ligation step was above 8.5% under optimum conditions.

This clonotype has just a few counts. Each cDNA got a UMI-containing oligo ligated at its 3' end. First-round PCR used around 4 cycles and beta primers RC1.1 and RC1.2 covering TRBC1 and TRBC2. TCRdb recomputed calls from the UMI-ligation and nested PCR reads with MiXCR, one row per CDR3 protein. Among fewer than 50,000 distinct CDR3 sequences listed, 15% to 20% were seen once. The CDR3 has 15 amino acids. J was trimmed by 1 base and V by 5 bases; bases with no gene match: 5. Per germline, CDR1 LGHNA and CDR2 YNFKEQ. Source material: PBMCs spiked with cells of the T cell clone KT2. The chain employs TRBV4-2 and TRBJ2-7; TRBD2 agrees at 10 bases. The receptor was derived from a human donor. The CDR3 DNA reads as TGTGCCAGCAGCAAGAGGACTAGCGGATCCTACGAGCAGTACTTC. Protein sequence: CASSKRTSGSYEQYF.